The T cell receptor beta chain described here comes from a study of blood T cell repertoires in COVID-19. Authors' data handling: Estimation of nucleated cell counts was performed using reference gene primer amplification. Measured with immunoSEQ multiplex PCR; TCRdb has only the in-frame clones, and not every one. Clone size and the V and J calls come from that table; the DNA yielded D and trimming. The sample holds under 300,000 clones, approximately 86% seen once. The V gene lost 0 bases and the J gene lost 1 base, with 7 bases spanning the gap. The CDR3 covers 14 residues. Germline lookup yields CDR1 SGDLS and CDR2 YYNGEE.

The sample consisted of peripheral blood. This receptor was obtained from a woman between 25 and 40 years old with acute or convalescent COVID-19. V is TRBV9 and J is TRBJ1-1; D unclear. CDR3 residues: CASSVAWRNTEAFF. The DNA of the CDR3 is TGTGCCAGCAGCGTAGCTTGGAGGAACACTGAAGCTTTCTTT.